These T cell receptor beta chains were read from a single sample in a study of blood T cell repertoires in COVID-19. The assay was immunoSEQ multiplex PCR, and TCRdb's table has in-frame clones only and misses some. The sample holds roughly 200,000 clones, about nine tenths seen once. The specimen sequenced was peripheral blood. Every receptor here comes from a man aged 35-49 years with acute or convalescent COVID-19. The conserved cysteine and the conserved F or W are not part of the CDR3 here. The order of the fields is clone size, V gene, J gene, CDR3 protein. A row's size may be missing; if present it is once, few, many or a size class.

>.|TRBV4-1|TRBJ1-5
ASSQEVGDAYQPQH
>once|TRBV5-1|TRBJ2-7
ASSPSGTLTSYEQY
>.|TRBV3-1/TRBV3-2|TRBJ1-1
ASSRRTEAF
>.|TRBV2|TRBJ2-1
ASSLSGGYNEQF
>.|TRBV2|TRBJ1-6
ASSRWESPLH
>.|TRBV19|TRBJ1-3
ASSSTGVSGNTIY
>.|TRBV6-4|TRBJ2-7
ASSDRLAGGPNEQY
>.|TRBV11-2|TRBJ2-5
ASSLQGIRQETQY
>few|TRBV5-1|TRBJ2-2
ASSLGARELF
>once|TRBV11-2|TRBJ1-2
ASRRGGYGYT
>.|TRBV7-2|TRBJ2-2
ASSLGGRNTGELF
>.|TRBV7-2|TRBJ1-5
ASNSPDYSNQPQH
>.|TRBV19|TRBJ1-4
ASSIGGGGKTNEKLF
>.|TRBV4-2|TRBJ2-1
ASSHDPGLATGEQF
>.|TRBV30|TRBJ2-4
AWSANTGGGFLAKNIQY
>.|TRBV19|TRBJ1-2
ASSPQTGVGYT
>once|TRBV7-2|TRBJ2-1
ASSLDSGGVGEQF
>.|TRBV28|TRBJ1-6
ATQTGHNSPLH
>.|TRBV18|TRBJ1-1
ASSPTIRDTEAF
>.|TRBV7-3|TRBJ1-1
ASSLIATHHPSEAF
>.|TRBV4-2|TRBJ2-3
ASSQDLLGLAGGFTDTQY
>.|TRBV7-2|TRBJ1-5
ASSPTGASNQPQH
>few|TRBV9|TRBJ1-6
ASSVQGTDNSPLH
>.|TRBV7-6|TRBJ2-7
ASSRGDRAYEQY
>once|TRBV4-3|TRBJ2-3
ASSPVGGAQY
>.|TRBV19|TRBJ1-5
ASKDSYNQPQH
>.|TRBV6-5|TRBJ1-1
ASSYSRQGNTEAF
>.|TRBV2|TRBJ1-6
ASQLISGNSPLH
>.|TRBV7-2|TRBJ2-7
ASSFDRVIHEQY
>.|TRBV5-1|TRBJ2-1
ASRRTVSSYNEQF
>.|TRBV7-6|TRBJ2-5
ASSLGSSGGAVETQY
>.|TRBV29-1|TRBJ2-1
SVTLADSYNEQF
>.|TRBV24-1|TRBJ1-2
ATSETGRGYT